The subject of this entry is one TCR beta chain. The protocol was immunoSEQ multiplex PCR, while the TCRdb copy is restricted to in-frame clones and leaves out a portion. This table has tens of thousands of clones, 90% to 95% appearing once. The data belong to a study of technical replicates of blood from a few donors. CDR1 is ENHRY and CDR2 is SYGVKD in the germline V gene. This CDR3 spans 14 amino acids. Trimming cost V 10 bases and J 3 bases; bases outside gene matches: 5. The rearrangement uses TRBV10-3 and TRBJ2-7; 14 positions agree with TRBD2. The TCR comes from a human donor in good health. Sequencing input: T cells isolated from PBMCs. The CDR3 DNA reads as TGTGCCACCGGGACTAGCGGGGGTCTCTACGAGCAGTACTTC. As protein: CATGTSGGLYEQYF.